This TCR beta chain originates from a study of blood T cell repertoires in COVID-19. CDR1 is MNHEY, CDR2 SMNVEV, per germline (reference sequence). This CDR3 comprises 15 residues. The J segment lost 4 bases and the V segment lost 4 bases, leaving 4 bases of the junction unmatched. Sequenced by immunoSEQ multiplex PCR; TCRdb stores in-frame clones only, minus some. The sample has approximately 190,000 clones; around nine tenths are singletons. This chain links TRBV27 with TRBJ1-4; 9 positions match TRBD1. The receptor was derived from a woman in her thirties or forties who had recovered from COVID-19. Material: peripheral blood. The CDR3 region is CASSSPGQGNEKLFF. CDR3 coding DNA: TGTGCCAGCAGTTCGCCGGGACAGGGTAATGAAAAACTGTTTTTT. The full variable domain, completed using reference TRBV27 and TRBJ1-4, is EAQVTQNPRYLITVTGKKLTVTCSQNMNHEYMSWYRQDPGLGLRQIYYSMNVEVTDKGDVPEGYKVSRKEKRNFPLILESPSPNQTSLYFCASSSPGQGNEKLFFGSGTQLSVL.